This paragraph covers one T cell receptor (beta chain) sequence. The entry originates in a study of blood T cell repertoires in COVID-19. The V and J ends lost 0 bases and 1 base respectively, with 10 bases between them. Germline V gives CDR1 SGHNT, CDR2 YYREEE (reference sequence). The CDR3 is 16 residues long. Authors' methods: Estimation of nucleated cell counts relied on the amplification of reference gene primers. The protocol was immunoSEQ multiplex PCR, while the TCRdb copy is restricted to in-frame clones and leaves out a portion. That table gives V, J and clone size, and the DNA gave D and trimming. The repertoire holds about 440,000 clones, with around 89% as singletons.

This sequence was found in a young woman with acute or convalescent COVID-19. The chain recombines TRBV5-4 with TRBJ2-2, with D tentatively TRBD1 (6 bases). Sequenced input: peripheral blood. CDR3 amino acids: CASSLGVRGNTGELFF. In DNA, the CDR3 is TGTGCCAGCAGCTTGGGTGTCAGGGGGAACACCGGGGAGCTGTTTTTT.